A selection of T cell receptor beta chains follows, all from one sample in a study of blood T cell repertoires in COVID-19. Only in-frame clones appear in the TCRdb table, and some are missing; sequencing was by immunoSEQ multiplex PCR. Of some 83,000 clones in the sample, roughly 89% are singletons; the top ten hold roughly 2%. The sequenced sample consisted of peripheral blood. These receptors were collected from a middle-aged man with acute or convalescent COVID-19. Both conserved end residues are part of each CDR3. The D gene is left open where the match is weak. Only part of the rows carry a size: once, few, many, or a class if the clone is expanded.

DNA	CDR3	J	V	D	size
TGTGCCAGCCGCCCGGGACTAGCGGGAGCCTACGAGCAGTACTTC	CASRPGLAGAYEQYF	TRBJ2-7	TRBV19	TRBD2	NA
TGTGCCAGCAGTAGGGGGCAATCCTACAATGAGCAGTTCTTC	CASSRGQSYNEQFF	TRBJ2-1	TRBV11-1	TRBD1	NA
TGTGCCAGCAGCTTAAGCGGCAGGGCGGGAACCTTC	CASSLSGRAGTF	TRBJ1-2	TRBV7-2	NA	NA
TGTGCCACCCTGAGGCAGCGGGAGGGAGATGAGCAGTTCTTC	CATLRQREGDEQFF	TRBJ2-1	TRBV7-3	TRBD2	NA
TGTGCCAGCAGCTACGGGACACAAGCCTACGAGCAGTACTTC	CASSYGTQAYEQYF	TRBJ2-7	TRBV11-2	NA	NA
TGCAGCGGGACTGTGACAGGGGACGGAAACACCATATATTTT	CSGTVTGDGNTIYF	TRBJ1-3	TRBV29-1	TRBD1	NA
TGTGCCAGCAGTTACTCATCTAGCGGGAGGTCCTACGAGCAGTACTTC	CASSYSSSGRSYEQYF	TRBJ2-7	TRBV6-5	TRBD2	NA
TGTGCCAGCAGCCCGGGGAGGGCCGGCCACCCAGATACGCAGTATTTT	CASSPGRAGHPDTQYF	TRBJ2-3	TRBV7-3	TRBD2	NA
TGTGCCACCAGTGATCCTGCAGGGGGATTTCACACCGGGGAGCTGTTTTTT	CATSDPAGGFHTGELFF	TRBJ2-2	TRBV24-1	TRBD1	NA
TGCGCCAGCAGCGAGGGGGATGACTACGAGCAGTACTTC	CASSEGDDYEQYF	TRBJ2-7	TRBV4-1	NA	NA
TGTGCCAGCAGTCCCTTAAACTCCAGACAGAACACTGAAGCTTTCTTT	CASSPLNSRQNTEAFF	TRBJ1-1	TRBV27	NA	NA
TGTGCCAGCTCACCACCGAGCGGCAATGAGCAGTTCTTC	CASSPPSGNEQFF	TRBJ2-1	TRBV18	NA	once
TGCGCCAGCAGCCAAGAGATCTCGGGACAGAGAGAAGATACGCAGTATTTT	CASSQEISGQREDTQYF	TRBJ2-3	TRBV4-3	TRBD1	NA
TGTGCCAGCAGCGCCAGTGGAGATGGAAACACCATATATTTT	CASSASGDGNTIYF	TRBJ1-3	TRBV9	NA	NA
TGTGCCAGCAGCCCAAGCGGTTACCAGGCCCCCGCAGATACGCAGTATTTT	CASSPSGYQAPADTQYF	TRBJ2-3	TRBV7-8	NA	once
TGCGCCAGCAGCCAAGAATTCCGGACAGGGGCCAATGAGCAGTTCTTC	CASSQEFRTGANEQFF	TRBJ2-1	TRBV4-1	TRBD1	NA
TGTGCCAGCAGTTATAAGCGGGAGGGGGCCGATACGCAGTATTTT	CASSYKREGADTQYF	TRBJ2-3	TRBV5-4	TRBD2	once
TGTGCCAGCAGCCCACAGGGGATCACTGAAGCTTTCTTT	CASSPQGITEAFF	TRBJ1-1	TRBV14	TRBD1	NA
TGTGCCAGCAGCTTGGGGCGTAAACTGGGGGCCAACTATGGCTACACCTTC	CASSLGRKLGANYGYTF	TRBJ1-2	TRBV5-6	NA	NA
TGTGCCAGCAGCTCTTCTCCAGTCTCTGGAAACACCATATATTTT	CASSSSPVSGNTIYF	TRBJ1-3	TRBV7-2	NA	NA
TGTGCCAGCAGTCCTGCGGGCGGGAACACCGGGGAGCTGTTTTTT	CASSPAGGNTGELFF	TRBJ2-2	TRBV5-5	NA	NA
TGTGCCAGTGCCCTACAGGAGGGCTCTGGAAACACCATATATTTT	CASALQEGSGNTIYF	TRBJ1-3	TRBV6-5	NA	NA
TGTGCCAGCAGCGTAGGGGCTAGCGGGGGCACAGATACGCAGTATTTT	CASSVGASGGTDTQYF	TRBJ2-3	TRBV9	TRBD2	NA
TGTGCCAGCAGCTTAGGAGGGGGGGCGGATATTGAAGCTTTCTTT	CASSLGGGADIEAFF	TRBJ1-1	TRBV7-2	NA	NA
TGTGCCAGCAGCTTAGTCGCTACAGCTCAAGAGACCCAGTACTTC	CASSLVATAQETQYF	TRBJ2-5	TRBV7-6	NA	NA
TGTGCCAGTAGTGCACCGGGACAGGGATTCGGAGCCAAAAACATTCAGTACTTC	CASSAPGQGFGAKNIQYF	TRBJ2-4	TRBV19	TRBD1	NA
TGTGCCAGCAGTGATACAGGGCGGAGTGGCTACACCTTC	CASSDTGRSGYTF	TRBJ1-2	TRBV2	NA	NA
TGTGCCAGCAGTTCCGCGGACGGAAGGGGTCAGCCCCAGCATTTT	CASSSADGRGQPQHF	TRBJ1-5	TRBV27	NA	NA
TGTGCCTGGAGTGGGGCTTTAACCGGGGAGCTGTTTTTT	CAWSGALTGELFF	TRBJ2-2	TRBV30	NA	once
TGTGCCAGCAGTCCACAGGGATGGGAGACCCAGTACTTC	CASSPQGWETQYF	TRBJ2-5	TRBV7-9	NA	NA
TGTGCCAGCAGCAACCCGCACAGGGGGGTGAACACCGGGGAGCTGTTTTTT	CASSNPHRGVNTGELFF	TRBJ2-2	TRBV7-6	TRBD1	NA
TGTGCCAGCAGCGCCTCACAGGGGGCAAACTATGGCTACACCTTC	CASSASQGANYGYTF	TRBJ1-2	TRBV9	TRBD1	once
TGTGCCACCAGTGAGTCAGGGCGCGGCTACACCTTC	CATSESGRGYTF	TRBJ1-2	TRBV24-1	NA	NA
TGTGCCAGCAGTCAGGTGGGCACTGAAGCTTTCTTT	CASSQVGTEAFF	TRBJ1-1	TRBV12-3/TRBV12-4	NA	NA
TGTGCCATCAGCCGGACTAGCGGGAGTGGTACAGATACGCAGTATTTT	CAISRTSGSGTDTQYF	TRBJ2-3	TRBV10-3	TRBD2	NA
TGTGCCAGCAGCCCCAGGGGGCAGCCCCAGCATTTT	CASSPRGQPQHF	TRBJ1-5	TRBV3-1/TRBV3-2	TRBD1	few
TGTGCCACCAGCAGCGGCGGGAGGGGGAGACAGAATGAAAAACTGTTTTTT	CATSSGGRGRQNEKLFF	TRBJ1-4	TRBV15	NA	NA
TGTGCCAGCAGTTTATCGACCAACCCGACAGGAAAGAATGAGCAGTTCTTC	CASSLSTNPTGKNEQFF	TRBJ2-1	TRBV27	NA	NA
TGCGCCAGCAGCCCATCTACCATGGCGGGGGTTAGTAATGAGCAGTTCTTC	CASSPSTMAGVSNEQFF	TRBJ2-1	TRBV5-1	TRBD2	NA
TGCGCCAGCAGCGGTCAGGGCGGCACCTACGAGCAGTACTTC	CASSGQGGTYEQYF	TRBJ2-7	TRBV5-1	NA	NA
TGCGCCAGCAGCTCCCCAGCGGAGGGGAATCAGCCCCAGCATTTT	CASSSPAEGNQPQHF	TRBJ1-5	TRBV4-1	NA	NA
TGTGCCAGCAGCCAAGATTCCGGGGGTGGCAATCAGCCCCAGCATTTT	CASSQDSGGGNQPQHF	TRBJ1-5	TRBV4-2	NA	NA
TGTGCCACCAGTGACGGGGGACAGGGGACAGATACGCAGTATTTT	CATSDGGQGTDTQYF	TRBJ2-3	TRBV24-1	TRBD1	NA
TGTGCCAGCAGCTTGACAGGGCCCGCGGGTAATGAAAAACTGTTTTTT	CASSLTGPAGNEKLFF	TRBJ1-4	TRBV13	TRBD1	NA
TGTGCCAGCAGTTTGGACAGGGTTGGAGAAAAACTGTTTTTT	CASSLDRVGEKLFF	TRBJ1-4	TRBV27	TRBD1	NA
TGTGCCAGCAGCCAAGATCCCCCGAACTTCTATGGCTACACCTTC	CASSQDPPNFYGYTF	TRBJ1-2	TRBV14	NA	NA
TGTGCCAGCAGCGGTTCCCAGGGTATGAACACTGAAGCTTTCTTT	CASSGSQGMNTEAFF	TRBJ1-1	TRBV9	NA	NA
TGCAGCGTTGACCCCGGGAACACTGAAGCTTTCTTT	CSVDPGNTEAFF	TRBJ1-1	TRBV29-1	NA	NA
TGTGCCAGCAGCTGGGGGGACTCCCGCGCCGACCAGCCCCAGCATTTT	CASSWGDSRADQPQHF	TRBJ1-5	TRBV5-6	NA	NA